The sequence of this T cell receptor beta chain was determined in a study of shared clonotypes between healthy human individuals. Points from the study as a whole: Investigators collected only blood, and repertoires in tissues likely differ. Larger estimated richness was generally recorded for naive subsets relative to memory subsets.

Recent acute infections and vaccinations were absent in the healthy HIV-negative adult donors. CDR1 and CDR2 from the germline V gene are MNHNS and SASEGT. The CDR3 covers 16 residues. Losses at the gene ends were 4 bases for V and 4 bases for J; bases not matched to a gene: 9. Concerning this clone itself: Its antigen is unidentified.

The protocol was immunoSEQ multiplex PCR, while the TCRdb copy is restricted to in-frame clones and leaves out a portion. The sample contains about 1.1 million clones, around 82% of which appear only once. The V gene is TRBV6-1, the J gene TRBJ1-2, with 10 bases identical to TRBD1. The sample comprised memory CD4+ T cells from PBMCs. Subset in this sample: CD45RA-negative fraction. The receptor comes from a young man in good health. Some clones in this sample may be carry-over from other donors' samples. The CDR3 nucleotides read TGTGCCAGCAGTGGCGGGGGACAGGGGATTGGCTATGGCTACACCTTC. It specifies CASSGGGQGIGYGYTF.